This TCR beta chain came from a study of cytomegalovirus exposure and HLA in healthy donors. The PCR ran on 60 Vbeta and 13 Jbeta primers. Sequencing used immunoSEQ multiplex PCR; TCRdb keeps in-frame clones, though not all of them. The table shows roughly 150,000 clones, with roughly 65% occurring only once. Findings of the study overall: Information on immune exposure was restricted to one variable (CMV serostatus).

The germline V gene has CDR1 MNHEY and CDR2 SMNVEV (reference sequence). The V end was cut by 1 base, the J end by 4 bases, with 7 bases between. The CDR3 is 13 amino acids. For this clone: Its antigen remains unidentified.

Healthy individuals who donated bone marrow served as the donors. V usage is TRBV27 and J usage is TRBJ1-1, with a weak D call TRBD1 (5 bases). This clonotype was sampled from a man younger than 35 in good health and CMV-seropositive. Sequenced sample: PBMCs. The CDR3 DNA reads TGTGCCAGCAGTTTATTCGGGGGCACTGAAGCTTTCTTT. It translates to CASSLFGGTEAFF.